The 16 T cell receptor beta chains below were found in one sample sequenced in a study of blood T cell repertoires in COVID-19. Only in-frame clones appear in the TCRdb table, and some are missing; sequencing was by immunoSEQ multiplex PCR. The top ten hold 1.5% to 2% of the sample, which has roughly 250,000 clones, 80% to 95% seen once. The source material was PBMCs or T cells enriched from blood (not recorded which). These receptors came from a woman aged 18-35 years who had recovered from COVID-19.

CDR3 sequence: CASSRGTLNQPQHF. In DNA form, the CDR3 reads TGTGCCAGCTCCCGCGGGACCCTGAATCAGCCCCAGCATTTT. J is TRBJ1-5 and V is TRBV6-5; D might be TRBD1 (5 bases). Trimming cost V 8 bases and J 4 bases, with 15 bases left between them. The CDR3 totals 14 residues. Germline values: CDR1 MNHEY, CDR2 SVGAGI.

This chain connects TRBV28 to TRBJ1-5, with D perhaps matching TRBD1 (5 bases). Per the germline V gene, CDR1 is MDHEN and CDR2 is SYDVKM. The V gene lost 3 bases and the J gene lost 11 bases, with 17 bases spanning the gap. This CDR3 has 14 residues. This CDR3 is CASSFGRVTVAQHF. Written as DNA, the CDR3 is TGTGCCAGCAGTTTTGGGAGGGTGACAGTAGCCCAGCATTTT.

The V call is TRBV24-1, the J call TRBJ1-2; D perhaps matches TRBD1 (5 bases). This CDR3 is built from 13 residues. The V end was cut by 0 bases, the J end by 8 bases, with 9 bases between. In germline, CDR1 is KGHDR, CDR2 SFDVKD. Here the CDR3 DNA reads TGTGCCACCAGTGATTTGCCAGGGAAGGGCTACACCTTC. Translated, it gives CATSDLPGKGYTF.

The rearrangement uses TRBV4-2 and TRBJ1-5, with D possibly being TRBD1 (5 bases). Trimming cost V 0 bases and J 3 bases, with 9 bases left between them. CDR3 length: 15 amino acids. CDR1 and CDR2 (germline): LGHNA, YNFKEQ. For the CDR3, the DNA is TGTGCCAGCAGCCAAGAAACAGGAGTCAATCAGCCCCAGCATTTT. Translation gives CASSQETGVNQPQHF.

The chain links TRBV27 to TRBJ1-6; D perhaps matches TRBD1 (6 bases). The CDR3 is made up of 18 amino acids. Germline CDR1 MNHEY, CDR2 SMNVEV (reference sequence). V gave up 6 bases and J gave up 5 bases, with 23 bases separating them. CDR3 sequence: CASRPRFTGRTNNSPLHF. The CDR3 nucleotides read TGTGCCAGCAGGCCAAGGTTTACAGGGAGAACGAATAATTCACCCCTCCACTTT.

The V call is TRBV14, the J call TRBJ2-5; 7 bases fit TRBD2. With 1 base clipped from V and 5 bases from J, the junction kept 19 bases outside the gene matches. This CDR3 comprises 19 residues. The germline V gene encodes CDR1 SGHDN and CDR2 FVKESK. The CDR3 region has the DNA TGTGCCAGCAGCCAAGGAGTAAGTTGGGGCCTAGCGGTCCCGGAGACCCAGTACTTC. It yields the protein CASSQGVSWGLAVPETQYF.

V usage is TRBV6-5 and J usage is TRBJ1-1; D may be TRBD1 (6 bases). The length of the CDR3 is 15 residues. Germline V gene sequence: CDR1 MNHEY, CDR2 SVGAGI. The V end lost 5 bases, the J end lost 7 bases, and 20 bases lay between the germline ends. CDR3 region: CASSLLQGRVIEAFF. The CDR3 DNA follows: TGTGCCAGCAGTCTACTACAGGGCCGGGTGATTGAAGCTTTCTTT.

This clone appeared a single time. The chain has TRBV3-1 (or the pseudogene TRBV3-2) and TRBJ2-1; 10 nucleotides line up with TRBD1. The V and J ends lost 4 bases and 4 bases, in that order; junction bases with no gene match: 7. The CDR3 extends over 16 amino acids. CDR1 is LGHDT, CDR2 YNNKEL, per germline (reference sequence). The CDR3 DNA reads as TGTGCCAGCAGCCCCGGGACAGGGGTAGGATACAATGAGCAGTTCTTC. Its translation is CASSPGTGVGYNEQFF.

The chain carries TRBV5-1 and TRBJ1-4; 9 bases are a match to TRBD1. The CDR3 length is 15 residues. CDR1 and CDR2 from the germline V gene are SGHRS and YFSETQ. V gave up 4 bases and J gave up 7 bases; unmatched junction bases: 8. The CDR3 DNA is TGCGCCAGCAGCAAACAGGGGGCGATTCGTGAAAAACTGTTTTTT. Amino acid sequence: CASSKQGAIREKLFF.

J is TRBJ2-1 and V is TRBV7-8; TRBD1 might be the D (5 bases). Germline V gene sequence: CDR1 SGHVS, CDR2 FQNEAQ. Trimming stripped 3 bases from V and 6 bases from J, with 9 bases between. This CDR3 has 13 amino acids. Written as DNA, the CDR3 is TGTGCCAGCAGCTTCGGACACGGCAATGAGCAGTTCTTC. This codes for CASSFGHGNEQFF. The whole variable domain, remainder taken from reference TRBV7-8 and TRBJ2-1, is GAGVSQSPRYKVAKRGQDVALRCDPISGHVSLFWYQQALGQGPEFLTYFQNEAQLDKSGLPSDRFFAERPEGSVSTLKIQRTQQEDSAVYLCASSFGHGNEQFFGPGTRLTVL.

This clone was seen a handful of times. This rearrangement joins TRBV19 to TRBJ1-2; a possible D gene is TRBD1 (6 bases). Germline loops: CDR1 LNHDA, CDR2 SQIVND (reference sequence). This CDR3 is 16 amino acids long. V lost 3 bases, J lost 4 bases, and 18 bases lay in between. The CDR3 here is CASSIPSGVYGYGYTF. The CDR3 coding sequence is TGTGCCAGTAGTATCCCATCAGGGGTGTATGGCTATGGCTACACCTTC.

This chain joins TRBV5-6 and TRBJ2-1, with 13 positions matching TRBD2. The germline gives CDR1 SGHDT, CDR2 YYEEEE. J lost 5 bases, V lost 2 bases, and 1 base had no gene match. This CDR3 is 15 amino acids long. DNA for the CDR3: TGTGCCAGCAGCTTAGGACTAGCGGGGGACAATGAGCAGTTCTTC. It is translated as CASSLGLAGDNEQFF. Combining the CDR3 with reference TRBV5-6 and TRBJ2-1 gives the whole variable domain DAGVTQSPTHLIKTRGQQVTLRCSPKSGHDTVSWYQQALGQGPQFIFQYYEEEERQRGNFPDRFSGHQFPNYSSELNVNALLLGDSALYLCASSLGLAGDNEQFFGPGTRLTVL.

The chain has TRBV27 and TRBJ2-1; a possible D gene is TRBD1 (5 bases). The CDR3 contains 11 residues. Germline V gene lookup returns CDR1 MNHEY and CDR2 SMNVEV (reference sequence). Trimming took off 6 bases at V and 9 bases at J, with 9 bases between the two ends. CDR3 DNA sequence: TGTGCCAGCAGGCAGGGTGGTGAGCAGTTCTTC. It is translated as CASRQGGEQFF.

With regard to this clone: At one boundary the junction diverges from the germline segment, which might be a read error. The rearrangement uses TRBV7-7 and TRBJ2-7; no reliable D call. In germline, CDR1 is SSHAT, CDR2 FNYEAQ (reference sequence). CDR3 length: 13 residues. CDR3 nucleotides: TGTGCTAGCAGCTTATCCCCCCTCTACGAGCAGTACTTC. Translation: CASSLSPLYEQYF.

The V gene is TRBV13, the J gene TRBJ2-7, with D tentatively TRBD1 (6 bases). The CDR3 is made up of 13 amino acids. Trimming stripped 0 bases from V and 12 bases from J, with 15 bases between. Germline assignment: CDR1 PRHDT and CDR2 FYEKMQ (reference sequence). CDR3 DNA sequence: TGTGCCAGCAGCTTAGGCCGATGGGGGCCCTTGTACTTC. Protein product: CASSLGRWGPLYF.

The CDR3 spells CASSPPAGGNNQPQHF. The CDR3 DNA sequence: TGTGCCAGCTCACCACCCGCGGGGGGGAACAATCAGCCCCAGCATTTT. The genes are TRBV18 and TRBJ1-5; TRBD1 might be the D (5 bases). The CDR3 consists of 16 residues. Germline lookup yields CDR1 KGHSH and CDR2 LQKENI. Trimming left V 0 bases short and J 3 bases short, with 12 bases between.